The entry that follows covers one T cell receptor beta chain sequence. This specimen belongs to a study of blood T cell repertoires in COVID-19. Study details: PBMCs, B-cell-depleted T cells, or T cells provided the cDNA or gDNA that made up the material.

Per germline, CDR1 SGHTS and CDR2 YDEGEE. V dropped 2 bases and J dropped 0 bases, with 12 bases sitting between them. The CDR3 consists of 16 residues. The table came from immunoSEQ multiplex PCR; TCRdb's copy has only in-frame clones and leaves some out. The repertoire consists of about 83,000 clones, with under 80% occurring once and the leading ten covering roughly a fifth. Sequenced: peripheral blood. The receptor comes from a woman aged 80 or older with active or convalescent COVID-19. The chain couples TRBV5-8 to TRBJ2-1; unclear D gene. The CDR3, as DNA: TGTGCCAGCAGCTTAGGAAACCTAGGCTCCTACAATGAGCAGTTCTTC. Its protein is CASSLGNLGSYNEQFF.